The T cell receptor beta chain described here comes from a study of T cells expressing NK-cell markers. About the research overall: Investigators obtained TCR beta repertoires from sorted CD3+CD56+NKG2C+, CD3+CD56+NKG2C- and CD3+CD56-NKG2C+ T cells.

TCRdb re-called the 5' RACE reads and catalogs CDR3 proteins one per entry, DNA excluded. Reported are some 280,000 distinct CDR3 sequences; the ten largest clones contain approximately 0.39%. Broader study findings: Topping the CD3+CD56-NKG2C+ fraction as well were these clonotypes, in a handful of donors. As a fraction of CD8+ T cells, dominant NKG2C+ clonotypes reached roughly 1.0-7.5% in six donors.

This CDR3 has 14 amino acids. Germline-derived CDR1 and CDR2 are SEHNR and FQNEAQ (reference sequence). A remark on this clonotype: The target antigen is unknown.

This clonotype originated in a man between 18 and 29 years old in good health. The material sequenced was blood T cells: a sorted CD56 or NKG2C T cell subset, CD4+ or CD8+ T cells, or bulk PBMC T cells (not recorded which). The rearrangement links TRBV7-9 to TRBJ2-1; TCRdb outputs TRBD2, but without DNA this stays unchecked. The CDR3 sequence: CASSRGGVIDEQFF.